This T cell receptor (beta chain) stems from a study of shared clonotypes between healthy human individuals. About the research overall: The study enrolled two women and a few men aged 18 to 49.

Only in-frame clones appear in the TCRdb table, and some are missing; sequencing was by immunoSEQ multiplex PCR. This table has some 2.4 million clones, 90% to 95% appearing once. Germline V gene sequence: CDR1 SGHNT, CDR2 YYREEE (reference sequence). The CDR3 is 14 amino acids. What was sequenced was naive CD4+ T cells from PBMCs. The subset is: CD45RA+ positively selected. The V call is TRBV5-4, the J call TRBJ2-5; TRBD1 might be the D (5 bases). The J call may be mistaken, given a closer DNA end match to TRBJ2-7. The receptor was derived from a man in his late teens or twenties in good health. Some clones in this sample may be carry-over from other donors' samples. In nucleotides, the CDR3 is TGTGCCAGCAGCTCGATGAAGGGGCACTACGAGCAGTACTTC. Protein product: CASSSMKGHYEQYF.